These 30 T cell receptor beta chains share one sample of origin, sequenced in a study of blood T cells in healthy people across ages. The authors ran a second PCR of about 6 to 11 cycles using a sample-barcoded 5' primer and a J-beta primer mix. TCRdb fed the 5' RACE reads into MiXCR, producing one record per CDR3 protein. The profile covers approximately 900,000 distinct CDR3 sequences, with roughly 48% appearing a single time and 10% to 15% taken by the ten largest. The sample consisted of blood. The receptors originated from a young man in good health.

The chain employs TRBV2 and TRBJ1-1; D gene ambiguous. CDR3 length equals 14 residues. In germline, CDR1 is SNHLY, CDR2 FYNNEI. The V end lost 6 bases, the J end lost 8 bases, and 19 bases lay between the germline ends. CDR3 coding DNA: TGTGCCAGCAGAACACTGGCTGGAAGGGTGGAAGCTTTCTTT. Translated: CASRTLAGRVEAFF.

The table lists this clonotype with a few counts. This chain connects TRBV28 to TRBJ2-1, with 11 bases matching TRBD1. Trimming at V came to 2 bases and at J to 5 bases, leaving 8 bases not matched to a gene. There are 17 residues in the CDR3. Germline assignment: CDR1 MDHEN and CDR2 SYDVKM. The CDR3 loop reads CASSLQLGTGGHNEQFF. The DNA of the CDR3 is TGTGCCAGCAGTTTACAACTTGGGACAGGGGGACACAATGAGCAGTTCTTC.

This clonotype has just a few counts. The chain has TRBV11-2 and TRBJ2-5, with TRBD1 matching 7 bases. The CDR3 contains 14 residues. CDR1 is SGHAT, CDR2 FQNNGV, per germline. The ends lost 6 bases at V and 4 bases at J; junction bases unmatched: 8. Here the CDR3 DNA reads TGTGCCAGCAGAGACAGGGTAGGAGGAGAGACCCAGTACTTC. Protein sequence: CASRDRVGGETQYF.

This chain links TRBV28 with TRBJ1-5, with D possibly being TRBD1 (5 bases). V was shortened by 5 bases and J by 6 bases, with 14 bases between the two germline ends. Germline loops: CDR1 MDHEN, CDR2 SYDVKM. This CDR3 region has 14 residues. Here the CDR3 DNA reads TGTGCCAGCAGTGTGGGGGTAATGGGTCAGCCCCAGCATTTT. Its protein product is CASSVGVMGQPQHF.

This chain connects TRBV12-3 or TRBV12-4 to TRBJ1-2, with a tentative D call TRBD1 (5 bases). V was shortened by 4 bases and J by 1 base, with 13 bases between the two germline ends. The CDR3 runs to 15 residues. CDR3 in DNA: TGTGCCAGCAGTTCATGGGGGAACGATAACTATGGCTACACCTTC. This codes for CASSSWGNDNYGYTF.

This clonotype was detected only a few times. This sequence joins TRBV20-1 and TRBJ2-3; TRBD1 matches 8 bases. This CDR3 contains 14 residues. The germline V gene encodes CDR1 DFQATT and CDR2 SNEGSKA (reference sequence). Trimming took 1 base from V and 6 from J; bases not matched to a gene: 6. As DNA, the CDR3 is TGCAGTGCTAGAGTACAGGGGGGCGTGGATACGCAGTATTTT. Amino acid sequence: CSARVQGGVDTQYF.

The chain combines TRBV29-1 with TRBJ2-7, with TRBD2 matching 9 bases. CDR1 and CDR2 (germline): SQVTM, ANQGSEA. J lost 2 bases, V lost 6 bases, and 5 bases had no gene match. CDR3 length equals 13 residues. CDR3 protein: CSVPASGAYEQYF. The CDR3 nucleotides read TGCAGCGTCCCAGCTAGCGGGGCCTACGAGCAGTACTTC.

The CDR3 sequence is CSASKLAGETDTQYF. Written as DNA, the CDR3 is TGCAGTGCTAGCAAACTAGCGGGGGAAACAGATACGCAGTATTTT. The chain combines TRBV20-1 with TRBJ2-3; 11 bases agree with TRBD2. The V gene end was trimmed by 3 bases and the J gene end by 3 bases; junction bases not matched to a gene: 5. The germline gives CDR1 DFQATT, CDR2 SNEGSKA (reference sequence). The CDR3 runs to 15 residues.

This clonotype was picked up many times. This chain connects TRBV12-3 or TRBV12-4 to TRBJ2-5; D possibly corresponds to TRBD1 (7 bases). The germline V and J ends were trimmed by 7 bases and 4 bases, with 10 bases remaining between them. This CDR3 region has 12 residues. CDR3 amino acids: CASNQGGETQYF. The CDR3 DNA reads TGTGCCAGCAATCAGGGGGGAGAGACCCAGTACTTC.

The CDR3: CASSQGLRYGYTF. CDR3 DNA: TGCGCCAGCAGCCAAGGGCTCCGCTATGGCTACACCTTC. The J gene is TRBJ1-2, the V gene TRBV4-1; no firm D call. CDR1 MGHRA and CDR2 YSYEKL come from the germline V gene. Trimming pared 1 base from V and 4 bases from J, leaving 7 bases between. The CDR3 length is 13 residues.

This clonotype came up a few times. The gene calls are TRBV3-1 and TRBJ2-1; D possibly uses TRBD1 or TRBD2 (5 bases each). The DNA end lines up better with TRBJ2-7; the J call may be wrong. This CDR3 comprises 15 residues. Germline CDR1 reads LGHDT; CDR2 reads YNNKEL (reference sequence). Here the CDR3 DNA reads TGTGCCAGCAGCCAAGGACAGACGGCGGGCAATGAGCAGTACTTC. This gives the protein CASSQGQTAGNEQYF.

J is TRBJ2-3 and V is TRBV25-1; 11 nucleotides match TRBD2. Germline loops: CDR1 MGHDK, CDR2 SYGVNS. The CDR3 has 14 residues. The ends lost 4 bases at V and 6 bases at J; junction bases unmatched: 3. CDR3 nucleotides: TGTGCCAGCAGTGTAACTAGCGGGGGCGATACGCAGTATTTT. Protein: CASSVTSGGDTQYF.

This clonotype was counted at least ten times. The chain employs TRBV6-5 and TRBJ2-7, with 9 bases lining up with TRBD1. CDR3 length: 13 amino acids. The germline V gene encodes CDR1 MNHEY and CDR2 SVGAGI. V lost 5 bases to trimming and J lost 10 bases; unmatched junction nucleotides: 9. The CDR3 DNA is TGTGCCAGCAGTGCCCAGGGACAGGGCACCCAGTACTTC. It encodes CASSAQGQGTQYF.

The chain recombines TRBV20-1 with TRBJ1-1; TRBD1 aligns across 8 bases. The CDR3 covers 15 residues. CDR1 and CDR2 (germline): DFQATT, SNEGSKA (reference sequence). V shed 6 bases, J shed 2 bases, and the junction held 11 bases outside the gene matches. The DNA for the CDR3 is TGCAGTGCGGACGTTCCGGGACAGGCAAACACTGAAGCTTTCTTT. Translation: CSADVPGQANTEAFF.

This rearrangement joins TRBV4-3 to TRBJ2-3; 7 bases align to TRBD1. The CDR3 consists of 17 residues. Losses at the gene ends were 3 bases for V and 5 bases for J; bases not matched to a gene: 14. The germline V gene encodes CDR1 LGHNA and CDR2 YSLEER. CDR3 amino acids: CASSQWVGTDLGDTQYF. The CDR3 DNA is TGCGCCAGCAGCCAGTGGGTGGGGACAGATCTCGGAGATACGCAGTATTTT.

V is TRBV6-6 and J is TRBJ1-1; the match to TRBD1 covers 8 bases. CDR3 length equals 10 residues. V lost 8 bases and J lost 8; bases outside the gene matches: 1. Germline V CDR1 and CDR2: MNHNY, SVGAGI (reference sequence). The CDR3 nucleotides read TGTGCCAGCGGACAGGGCGAAGCTTTCTTT. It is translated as CASGQGEAFF.

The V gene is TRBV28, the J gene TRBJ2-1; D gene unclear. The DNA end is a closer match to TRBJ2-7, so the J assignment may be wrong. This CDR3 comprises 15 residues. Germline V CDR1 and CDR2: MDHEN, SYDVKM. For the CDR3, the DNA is TGTGCCAGCACCCGAAGGGCCCAGGTTCGCTACGAGCAGTACTTC. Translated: CASTRRAQVRYEQYF.

The CDR3 DNA sequence: TGCAGTGCTAGATCCTCGGGAGGCACTGAAGCTTTCTTT. Protein sequence: CSARSSGGTEAFF. The V gene is TRBV20-1, the J gene TRBJ1-1; unclear D gene. Per the germline V gene, CDR1 is DFQATT and CDR2 is SNEGSKA (reference sequence). Trimming stripped 2 bases from V and 4 bases from J, with 11 bases between. CDR3 length equals 13 residues.

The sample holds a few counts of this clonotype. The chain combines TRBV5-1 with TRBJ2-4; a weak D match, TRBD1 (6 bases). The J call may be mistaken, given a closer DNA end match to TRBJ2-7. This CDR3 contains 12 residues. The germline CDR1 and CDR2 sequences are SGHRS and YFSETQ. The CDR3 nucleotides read TGCGCCAGCATCGACAGGTACGACGAGCAGTACTTC. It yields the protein CASIDRYDEQYF.

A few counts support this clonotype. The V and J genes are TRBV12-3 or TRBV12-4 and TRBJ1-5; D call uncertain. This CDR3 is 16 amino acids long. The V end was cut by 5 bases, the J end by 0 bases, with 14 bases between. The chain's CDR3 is CASSPTPTDSNQPQHF. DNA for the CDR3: TGTGCCAGCAGTCCTACCCCTACAGATAGCAATCAGCCCCAGCATTTT.

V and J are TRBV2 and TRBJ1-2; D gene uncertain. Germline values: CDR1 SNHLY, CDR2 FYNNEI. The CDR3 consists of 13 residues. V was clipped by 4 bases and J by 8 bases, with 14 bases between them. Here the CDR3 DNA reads TGTGCCAGCAGTGGAAACGGAGTGAAGGGCTACACCTTC. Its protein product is CASSGNGVKGYTF.

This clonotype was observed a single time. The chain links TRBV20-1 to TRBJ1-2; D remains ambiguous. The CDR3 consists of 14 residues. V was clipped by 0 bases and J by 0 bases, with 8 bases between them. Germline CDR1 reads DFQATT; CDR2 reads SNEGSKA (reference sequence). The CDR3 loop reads CSAREDGTNYGYTF. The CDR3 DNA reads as TGCAGTGCTAGAGAGGACGGAACTAACTATGGCTACACCTTC.

The CDR3 region has the DNA TGTGCCAGCAGCCAATCGGGGCAGCACTATGGCTACACCTTC. This sequence encodes CASSQSGQHYGYTF. The rearrangement joins TRBV16 to TRBJ1-2; D is perhaps TRBD1 (5 bases). This CDR3 is 14 amino acids long. Deletions cut 0 bases from V and 3 bases from J, with 8 bases between. Germline values: CDR1 KGHSY, CDR2 FQNENV.

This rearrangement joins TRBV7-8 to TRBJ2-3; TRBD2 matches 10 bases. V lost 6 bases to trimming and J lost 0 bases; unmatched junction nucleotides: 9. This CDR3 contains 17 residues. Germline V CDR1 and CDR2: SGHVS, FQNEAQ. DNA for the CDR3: TGTGCCAGCAGTAGGACTAGCGGCGCTCTGAGCACAGATACGCAGTATTTT. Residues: CASSRTSGALSTDTQYF. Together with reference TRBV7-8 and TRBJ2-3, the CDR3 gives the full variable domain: GAGVSQSPRYKVAKRGQDVALRCDPISGHVSLFWYQQALGQGPEFLTYFQNEAQLDKSGLPSDRFFAERPEGSVSTLKIQRTQQEDSAVYLCASSRTSGALSTDTQYFGPGTRLTVL.

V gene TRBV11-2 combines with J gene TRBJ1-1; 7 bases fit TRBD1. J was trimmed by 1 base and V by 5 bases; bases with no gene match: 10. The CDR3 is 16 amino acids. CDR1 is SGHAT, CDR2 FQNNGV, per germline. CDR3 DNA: TGTGCCAGCAGCCCCCGACAGGGCATGGGGAACACTGAAGCTTTCTTT. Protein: CASSPRQGMGNTEAFF.

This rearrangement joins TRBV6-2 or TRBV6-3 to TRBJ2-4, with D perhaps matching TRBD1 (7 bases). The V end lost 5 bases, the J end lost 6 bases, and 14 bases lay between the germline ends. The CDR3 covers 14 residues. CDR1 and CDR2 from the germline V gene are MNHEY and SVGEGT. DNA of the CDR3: TGTGCCAGCAGTCCCCAGGGGGGTAGAAACATTCAGTACTTC. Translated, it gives CASSPQGGRNIQYF.

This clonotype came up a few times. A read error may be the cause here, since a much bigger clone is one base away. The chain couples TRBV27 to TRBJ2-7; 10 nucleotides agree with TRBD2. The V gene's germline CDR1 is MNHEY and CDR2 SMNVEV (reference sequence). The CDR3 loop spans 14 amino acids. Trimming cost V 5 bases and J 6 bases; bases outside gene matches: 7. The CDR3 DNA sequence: TGTGCCAGCAGTGTTTTAGGGACTAGCGCCGAGCAGTACTTC. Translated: CASSVLGTSAEQYF.

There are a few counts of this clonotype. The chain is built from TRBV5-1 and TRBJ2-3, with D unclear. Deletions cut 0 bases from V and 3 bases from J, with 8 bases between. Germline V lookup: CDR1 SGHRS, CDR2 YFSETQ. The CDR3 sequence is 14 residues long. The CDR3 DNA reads TGCGCCAGCAGCTTGGAAGTAGTTACAGATACGCAGTATTTT. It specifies CASSLEVVTDTQYF.

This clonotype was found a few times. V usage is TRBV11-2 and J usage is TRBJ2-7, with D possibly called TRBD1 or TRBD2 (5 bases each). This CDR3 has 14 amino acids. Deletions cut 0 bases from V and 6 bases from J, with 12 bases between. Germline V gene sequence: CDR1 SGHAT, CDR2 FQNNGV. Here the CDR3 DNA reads TGTGCCAGCAGCTTAGAACAGGAGCGGTTCGAGCAGTACTTC. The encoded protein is CASSLEQERFEQYF.

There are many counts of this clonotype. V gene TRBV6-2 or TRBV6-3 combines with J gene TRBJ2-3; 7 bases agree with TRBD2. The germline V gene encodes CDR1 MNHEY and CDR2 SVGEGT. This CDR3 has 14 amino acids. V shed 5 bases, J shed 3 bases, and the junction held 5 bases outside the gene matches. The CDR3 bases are TGTGCCAGCAGTCTGAGCGGGGAAACAGATACGCAGTATTTT. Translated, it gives CASSLSGETDTQYF.